The clone carrying this T cell receptor beta chain has a handful of counts. Its specificity is not known. This entry belongs to a study of blood T cells in healthy people across ages. Whole-study results and caveats: Naive T cell percentage strongly correlated with TCR beta diversity.

CDR3 length equals 16 residues. The V end lost 2 bases, the J end lost 2 bases, and 14 bases lay between the germline ends. Germline V gene data show CDR1 as SEHNR and CDR2 as FQNEAQ (reference sequence). Primers used in a second PCR of about 6 to 11 cycles were a sample-barcoded 5' primer and a J-beta primer mix. TCRdb itself ran the 5' RACE reads through MiXCR, one entry per CDR3 protein. The sample gives around 970,000 distinct CDR3 sequences, 51% of which show up once; about 21% is in the top ten. The gene calls are TRBV7-9 and TRBJ2-3; either TRBD1 or TRBD2 may fit D (5 bases each). The sequenced sample consisted of blood. This sequence was found in a woman aged 60-75 years in good health. CDR3 DNA sequence: TGTGCCAGCAGCTTATCCGCAGGGACGGACACAGATACGCAGTATTTT. Protein sequence: CASSLSAGTDTDTQYF.